The clone carrying this TCR beta chain was seen more than once but under ten times. Its target is not known. The PCR used 60 Vbeta and 13 Jbeta primers. Generated by immunoSEQ multiplex PCR, the TCRdb table keeps only in-frame clones and is missing some. The sample lists 80,000 to 95,000 clones; roughly two thirds were seen once. This record belongs to a study of cytomegalovirus exposure and HLA in healthy donors. Study information: Among the roughly 370 genotyped donors, approximately 82% were placed in the Caucasian-associated ancestry cluster. Study observations and caveats: Across donors, most TCRs were seen rarely, yet some public ones were widespread.

The CDR3 runs 16 residues. The germline V gene encodes CDR1 WNHNN and CDR2 SYGVQD (reference sequence). Trimming took 3 bases from V and 5 from J; bases not matched to a gene: 6. J is TRBJ2-5 and V is TRBV10-1; 13 bases map to TRBD2. The origin of this receptor is a woman aged 30 to 39 in good health and CMV-seronegative. Source material: PBMCs. In nucleotides, the CDR3 is TGCGCCAGCAGTGAAACTAGCGGGAGGGCCGATGAGACCCAGTACTTC. Encoded protein: CASSETSGRADETQYF.